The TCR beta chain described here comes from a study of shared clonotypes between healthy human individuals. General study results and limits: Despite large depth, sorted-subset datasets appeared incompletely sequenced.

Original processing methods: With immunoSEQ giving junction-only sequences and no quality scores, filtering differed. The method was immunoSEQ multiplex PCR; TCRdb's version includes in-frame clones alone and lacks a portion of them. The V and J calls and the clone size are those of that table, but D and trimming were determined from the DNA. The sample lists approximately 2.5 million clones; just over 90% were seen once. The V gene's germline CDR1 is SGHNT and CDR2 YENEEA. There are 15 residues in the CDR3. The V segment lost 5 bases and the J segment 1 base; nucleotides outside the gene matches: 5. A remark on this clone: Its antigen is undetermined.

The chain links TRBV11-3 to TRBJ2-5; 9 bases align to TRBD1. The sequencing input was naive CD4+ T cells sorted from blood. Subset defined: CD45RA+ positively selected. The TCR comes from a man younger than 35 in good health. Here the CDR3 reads CASSRGTGIQETQYF. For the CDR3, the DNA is TGTGCCAGCAGCCGGGGGACAGGGATCCAAGAGACCCAGTACTTC.